The 10 T cell receptor beta chains below all came from one sample that was sequenced in a study of T cell responses to AZD1222 COVID-19 vaccine. Assay used: immunoSEQ multiplex PCR; TCRdb lists only in-frame clones, some missing. The sample yields over 140,000 clones, more than 90% seen once. The material was peripheral blood, obtained on day 0 of AZD1222 vaccination. These TCRs come from an adult in good health.

V and J are TRBV3-1 (or the pseudogene TRBV3-2) and TRBJ2-1, with D perhaps given as TRBD1 or TRBD2 (5 bases each). The ends were cut back, 4 bases at V and 0 bases at J, with 10 bases in the middle. CDR3 length: 15 amino acids. CDR1 is LGHDT, CDR2 YNNKEL, per germline (reference sequence). DNA for the CDR3: TGTGCCAGCAGCCCAGAGGGGAGCTCCTACAATGAGCAGTTCTTC. It yields the protein CASSPEGSSYNEQFF.

In nucleotides, the CDR3 is TGTGCCAGCAGCCAAGATGATATGAACACTGAAGCTTTCTTT. Translating it yields CASSQDDMNTEAFF. J is TRBJ1-1 and V is TRBV3-1 (or the pseudogene TRBV3-2), with D hard to call. The V end was cut by 0 bases, the J end by 0 bases, with 5 bases between. The germline gives CDR1 LGHDT, CDR2 YNNKEL (reference sequence). This CDR3 has 14 residues.

This chain joins TRBV6-1 and TRBJ1-2, with 10 bases aligning to TRBD1. V shed 3 bases and J 6 bases; nucleotides not matched to a gene: 7. Germline assignment: CDR1 MNHNS and CDR2 SASEGT. The CDR3 length is 15 residues. This CDR3 is CASSDPRQGADGYTF. The CDR3 DNA is TGTGCCAGCAGTGACCCTAGACAGGGGGCGGATGGCTACACCTTC.

The J gene is TRBJ1-1, the V gene TRBV9; D unresolved. Germline CDR1 reads SGDLS; CDR2 reads YYNGEE. V was trimmed by 3 bases and J by 4 bases, leaving 10 bases between them. The CDR3 has 13 amino acids. The CDR3 protein is CASSAPAPTEAFF. The CDR3 nucleotides are TGTGCCAGCAGCGCACCAGCTCCCACTGAAGCTTTCTTT.

The chain is built from TRBV4-1 and TRBJ1-2, with D possibly being TRBD1 (6 bases). Deletions cut 0 bases from V and 2 bases from J, with 13 bases between. The CDR3 length is 16 residues. Germline lookup yields CDR1 MGHRA and CDR2 YSYEKL. This chain's CDR3 is CASSQDWPQGNYGYTF. In nucleotides, the CDR3 is TGCGCCAGCAGCCAAGACTGGCCGCAGGGGAACTATGGCTACACCTTC.

The V and J genes are TRBV11-2 and TRBJ2-5, with TRBD2 identical over 7 bases. Germline V gene data show CDR1 as SGHAT and CDR2 as FQNNGV. This CDR3 is 13 amino acids long. The V gene end was trimmed by 6 bases and the J gene end by 2 bases; junction bases not matched to a gene: 3. For the CDR3, the DNA is TGTGCCAGCAGTCTCGGGGGGCAAGAGACCCAGTACTTC. Its protein product is CASSLGGQETQYF. Supplemented by reference TRBV11-2 and TRBJ2-5, the full variable domain reads EAGVAQSPRYKIIEKRQSVAFWCNPISGHATLYWYQQILGQGPKLLIQFQNNGVVDDSQLPKDRFSAERLKGVDSTLKIQPAKLEDSAVYLCASSLGGQETQYFGPGTRLLVL.

The chain has TRBV9 and TRBJ2-5; 11 bases align to TRBD2. Trimming cost V 0 bases and J 5 bases; bases outside gene matches: 3. This CDR3 contains 15 residues. The germline V gene has CDR1 SGDLS and CDR2 YYNGEE. The CDR3 DNA follows: TGTGCCAGCAGCGTAGCTAGCGGGGGGCAGGAGACCCAGTACTTC. It encodes CASSVASGGQETQYF.

V is TRBV19 and J is TRBJ1-4, with 9 nucleotides matching TRBD1. The trim removed 6 bases at V and 6 bases at J, leaving 5 bases unmatched. CDR1 and CDR2 from the germline V gene are LNHDA and SQIVND (reference sequence). CDR3 length equals 14 residues. CDR3 sequence (DNA): TGTGCCAGTAGAAGACAGGGGGAAGATGAAAAACTGTTTTTT. This codes for CASRRQGEDEKLFF.

This chain connects TRBV28 to TRBJ1-5, with TRBD1 as a possible D gene (6 bases). Between the trimmed V and J ends, which lost 3 bases and 3 bases, there was a span of 12 bases. Per germline, CDR1 MDHEN and CDR2 SYDVKM. CDR3 size: 15 residues. The CDR3, as DNA: TGTGCCAGCAGTTTTCAGGGACATATCAATCAGCCCCAGCATTTT. This sequence encodes CASSFQGHINQPQHF. The complete variable domain, with remaining parts taken from reference TRBV28 and TRBJ1-5, reads DVKVTQSSRYLVKRTGEKVFLECVQDMDHENMFWYRQDPGLGLRLIYFSYDVKMKEKGDIPEGYSVSREKKERFSLILESASTNQTSMYLCASSFQGHINQPQHFGDGTRLSIL.

This clone was observed a handful of times. This chain uses TRBV5-1 with TRBJ1-1, with 10 bases matching TRBD1. This CDR3 has 16 amino acids. V shed 2 bases and J 0 bases; nucleotides not matched to a gene: 4. Looked up from germline, CDR1 is SGHRS and CDR2 is YFSETQ. In nucleotides, the CDR3 is TGCGCCAGCAGCTTTGACGGACAGGGGGTGAACACTGAAGCTTTCTTT. It is translated as CASSFDGQGVNTEAFF.